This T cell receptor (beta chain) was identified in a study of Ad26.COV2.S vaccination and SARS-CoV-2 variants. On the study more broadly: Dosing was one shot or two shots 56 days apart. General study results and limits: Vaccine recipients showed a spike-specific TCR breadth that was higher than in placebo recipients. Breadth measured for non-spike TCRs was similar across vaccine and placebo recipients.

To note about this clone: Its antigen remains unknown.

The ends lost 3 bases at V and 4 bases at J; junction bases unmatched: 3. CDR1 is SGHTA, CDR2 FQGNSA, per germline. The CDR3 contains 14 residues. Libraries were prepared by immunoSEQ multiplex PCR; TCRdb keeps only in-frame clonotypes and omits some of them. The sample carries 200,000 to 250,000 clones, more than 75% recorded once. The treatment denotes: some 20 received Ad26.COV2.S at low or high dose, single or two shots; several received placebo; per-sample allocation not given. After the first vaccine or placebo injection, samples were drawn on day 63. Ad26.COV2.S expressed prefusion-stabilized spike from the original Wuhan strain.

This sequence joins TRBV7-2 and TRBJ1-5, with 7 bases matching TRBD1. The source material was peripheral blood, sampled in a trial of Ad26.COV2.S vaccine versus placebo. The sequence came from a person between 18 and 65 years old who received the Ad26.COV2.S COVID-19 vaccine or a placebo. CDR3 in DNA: TGTGCCAGCAGCTTGGGGGACAGAAATCAGCCCCAGCATTTT. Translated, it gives CASSLGDRNQPQHF.